The clone carrying this T cell receptor (beta chain) was found a few times. Its antigen is undetermined. The data derive from a study of blood T cells in healthy people across ages. Regarding the study as a whole: Roughly linearly, TCR beta diversity per million T cells fell as age increased.

There are 15 residues in the CDR3. Losses at the gene ends were 3 bases for V and 1 base for J; bases not matched to a gene: 6. CDR1 and CDR2 (germline): MGHRA, YSYEKL. The use of a sample-barcoded 5' primer and a J-beta primer mix characterized a second PCR of roughly 6 to 11 cycles. MiXCR was run by TCRdb on the 5' RACE reads, yielding one entry per CDR3 protein. The sample has roughly 1,700,000 distinct CDR3 sequences, roughly 28% seen once. The sequence was obtained from a woman aged 25-40 years in good health. Sequencing was carried out using blood. The gene calls are TRBV4-1 and TRBJ2-7; 7 bases are a match to TRBD1. CDR3 residues: CASSHRDSPSYEQYF. The CDR3 nucleotides read TGCGCCAGCAGCCACCGGGACAGTCCATCCTACGAGCAGTACTTC.